The next 30 T cell receptor beta chains were all read from a single sample in a study of a mutant IDH1 vaccine in newly diagnosed glioma. Method: immunoSEQ multiplex PCR; TCRdb's copy keeps in-frame clones and lacks some. The repertoire includes approximately 44,000 clones, under 95% of them detected once, and just under 4% sits in the top ten. Time point indicated: week 23, last vaccination. All doses held 300 ug of mutant IDH1 20-mer peptide, with topical imiquimod. Their target antigens are unknown. The sequenced sample was PBMCs, obtained from a glioma patient whose treatment included an IDH1 peptide vaccine. These receptors came from a man aged 45-65 years with glioma.

The chain combines TRBV11-2 with TRBJ1-2; no reliable D call. Looked up from germline, CDR1 is SGHAT and CDR2 is FQNNGV. This CDR3 is built from 16 residues. V was trimmed by 5 bases and J by 4 bases, leaving 20 bases between them. Here the CDR3 reads CASSQTSGLALYGYTF. The DNA for the CDR3 is TGTGCCAGCAGCCAGACCTCCGGGCTCGCCCTCTATGGCTACACCTTC.

The rearrangement links TRBV15 to TRBJ2-7, with D possibly being TRBD1 (5 bases). Per the germline V gene, CDR1 is LNHNV and CDR2 is YYDKDF (reference sequence). The ends were cut back, 5 bases at V and 0 bases at J, with 14 bases in the middle. CDR3 length: 15 amino acids. The CDR3 DNA sequence: TGTGCCACCAGCCAAGGGGTCATGAGCTCCTACGAGCAGTACTTC. This encodes CATSQGVMSSYEQYF.

Only one count was recorded for this clone. The chain couples TRBV6-6 to TRBJ2-1; D unclear. CDR3 length: 10 residues. The V and J ends lost 6 bases and 8 bases respectively, with 5 bases between them. Germline V gene lookup returns CDR1 MNHNY and CDR2 SVGAGI (reference sequence). For the CDR3, the DNA is TGTGCCAGCAGGGGTGATGAGCAGTTCTTC. Translated, it gives CASRGDEQFF.

The chain carries TRBV27 and TRBJ2-7, with D possibly being TRBD2 (6 bases). The V end was cut by 6 bases, the J end by 3 bases, with 15 bases between. Germline V CDR1 and CDR2: MNHEY, SMNVEV (reference sequence). The CDR3 runs to 14 residues. The CDR3 DNA reads TGTGCCAGCAGCCCCTCTAGGGAGGTCTACGAGCAGTACTTC. Its protein is CASSPSREVYEQYF.

The chain has TRBV10-3 and TRBJ2-1, with TRBD2 matching over 12 bases. Germline trimming cut 6 bases from V and 0 bases from J; bases unmatched to any gene: 3. The CDR3 spans 16 residues. CDR1 ENHRY and CDR2 SYGVKD come from the germline V gene. The DNA of the CDR3 is TGTGCCATCAGCTCGACTAGCGGGAGCTCCTACAATGAGCAGTTCTTC. Protein sequence: CAISSTSGSSYNEQFF.

The gene calls are TRBV27 and TRBJ2-5; 9 bases align to TRBD2. The length of the CDR3 is 17 residues. CDR1 is MNHEY, CDR2 SMNVEV, per germline (reference sequence). Trimming took 6 bases from V and 2 from J; bases not matched to a gene: 13. The CDR3 spells CASSLGRIAGAQETQYF. CDR3 sequence (DNA): TGTGCCAGCAGCCTAGGGAGAATAGCGGGAGCGCAAGAGACCCAGTACTTC.

V gene TRBV11-2 combines with J gene TRBJ2-5, with 10 positions matching TRBD2. V lost 3 bases and J lost 2; bases outside the gene matches: 0. The CDR3 sequence is 14 residues long. The germline V gene encodes CDR1 SGHAT and CDR2 FQNNGV. The CDR3 DNA follows: TGTGCCAGCAGCTTTAGCGGGGGGCAAGAGACCCAGTACTTC. This sequence encodes CASSFSGGQETQYF.

This clone appeared a single time. The CDR3 DNA reads TGTGCCAGCAGCCTACAAACGAGGAGCTACGAGCAGTACTTC. Residues: CASSLQTRSYEQYF. The chain couples TRBV7-2 to TRBJ2-7; D not resolved. The ends were cut back, 5 bases at V and 3 bases at J, with 14 bases in the middle. The germline V gene has CDR1 SGHTA and CDR2 FQGNSA. This CDR3 contains 14 residues.

Turning to this clone: A junction end diverges from the germline sequence, so it may reflect a read error. The chain joins TRBV7-8 to TRBJ1-4, with D hard to call. The CDR3 totals 16 residues. CDR1 and CDR2 (germline): SGHVS, FQNEAQ. The CDR3 loop reads CASSIALGATNEKLFF. As DNA, the CDR3 is TGTGCCAGCAGCATAGCGTTAGGAGCAACTAATGAAAAACTGTTTTTT.

This clone was seen only a few times. The chain uses TRBV6-4 and TRBJ1-5; D not certain. V lost 8 bases and J lost 0, with 17 bases in between. Germline CDR1 MRHNA, CDR2 SNTAGT. There are 16 residues in the CDR3. CDR3 sequence reads: CASGTITEYSNQPQHF. Here the CDR3 DNA reads TGTGCCAGCGGAACCATTACAGAATATAGCAATCAGCCCCAGCATTTT.

CDR3 amino acids: CASSQGLVSGEAFF. The CDR3 bases are TGTGCCAGCAGCCAAGGTCTAGTCTCCGGTGAAGCTTTCTTT. This sequence joins TRBV4-2 and TRBJ1-1, with D hard to call. The CDR3 contains 14 residues. Trimming stripped 1 base from V and 7 bases from J, with 13 bases between. Germline CDR1 is LGHNA and CDR2 is YNFKEQ.

The chain is built from TRBV9 and TRBJ1-6; D remains unclear. Trimming took 0 bases from V and 0 from J, leaving 4 bases between them. The length of the CDR3 is 15 residues. CDR1 is SGDLS and CDR2 is YYNGEE in the germline V gene. Here the CDR3 reads CASSVGRSYNSPLHF. CDR3 sequence (DNA): TGTGCCAGCAGCGTAGGTCGCTCCTATAATTCACCCCTCCACTTT.

This sequence joins TRBV7-9 and TRBJ2-2; 7 nucleotides agree with TRBD1. Germline CDR1 reads SEHNR; CDR2 reads FQNEAQ (reference sequence). V was pared by 3 bases and J by 8 bases, with 12 bases of the junction left unmatched. The CDR3 loop spans 16 amino acids. The CDR3 is CASSLTGFTNGGELFF. CDR3 DNA: TGTGCCAGCAGCTTGACAGGGTTCACGAATGGAGGGGAGCTGTTTTTT.

This chain uses TRBV7-6 with TRBJ2-2; D possibly corresponds to TRBD1 (6 bases). CDR3 length: 14 residues. V was clipped by 4 bases and J by 3 bases, with 9 bases between them. In germline, CDR1 is SGHVS, CDR2 FNYEAQ. This CDR3 reads CASSSTGYTGELFF. The CDR3 coding sequence is TGTGCCAGCAGCTCAACAGGGTACACCGGGGAGCTGTTTTTT.

The genes are TRBV4-2 and TRBJ2-3; TRBD1 matches 11 bases. In germline, CDR1 is LGHNA, CDR2 YNFKEQ. This CDR3 spans 15 amino acids. The trim removed 1 base at V and 6 bases at J, leaving 3 bases unmatched. The CDR3 coding sequence is TGTGCCAGCAGCCAAGCAGGGGACAGGGGGGATACGCAGTATTTT. Translation gives CASSQAGDRGDTQYF.

This clone appeared once. V and J are TRBV6-5 and TRBJ1-1; D perhaps matches TRBD1 (6 bases). Germline V gene sequence: CDR1 MNHEY, CDR2 SVGAGI. The CDR3 sequence is 15 residues long. The germline V and J ends were trimmed by 6 bases and 4 bases, with 18 bases remaining between them. The CDR3 region has the DNA TGTGCCAGCAGCTACGAGGGGGGGCTTGGCACTGAAGCTTTCTTT. This gives the protein CASSYEGGLGTEAFF.

This clone was picked up one time. The genes are TRBV9 and TRBJ2-7; 7 positions agree with TRBD2. V dropped 4 bases and J dropped 2; count of bases not matched to a gene: 9. Germline CDR1 is SGDLS and CDR2 is YYNGEE. This CDR3 has 15 residues. The CDR3 sequence is CASSPASGTTYEQYF. In DNA, the CDR3 is TGTGCCAGCAGCCCAGCCAGCGGGACTACCTACGAGCAGTACTTC.

J is TRBJ1-4 and V is TRBV5-4; 7 nucleotides agree with TRBD1. The CDR3 extends over 16 amino acids. V lost 0 bases, J lost 7 bases, and 9 bases stayed unmatched. The germline V gene has CDR1 SGHNT and CDR2 YYREEE (reference sequence). CDR3 sequence (DNA): TGTGCCAGCAGCTTGGGAGGCGACAGGGACGGTGAAAAACTGTTTTTT. It translates to CASSLGGDRDGEKLFF. Drawing the rest from reference TRBV5-4 and TRBJ1-4, the complete variable domain is ETGVTQSPTHLIKTRGQQVTLRCSSQSGHNTVSWYQQALGQGPQFIFQYYREEENGRGNFPPRFSGLQFPNYSSELNVNALELDDSALYLCASSLGGDRDGEKLFFGSGTQLSVL.

The V call is TRBV5-1, the J call TRBJ2-3, with D uncertain. This CDR3 is 14 amino acids long. V was shortened by 0 bases and J by 2 bases, with 7 bases between the two germline ends. Germline CDR1 is SGHRS and CDR2 is YFSETQ. CDR3 loop: CASSLDHFTDTQYF. CDR3 in DNA: TGCGCCAGCAGCTTGGATCACTTCACAGATACGCAGTATTTT.

The rearrangement uses TRBV27 and TRBJ1-1, with D perhaps matching TRBD1 (5 bases). The CDR3 runs 13 residues. Per the germline V gene, CDR1 is MNHEY and CDR2 is SMNVEV (reference sequence). Trimming removed 5 bases at V and 0 bases at J, with 7 bases between. The CDR3 spells CASSEGVNTEAFF. Written as DNA, the CDR3 is TGTGCCAGCAGTGAAGGGGTGAACACTGAAGCTTTCTTT.

The chain employs TRBV7-9 and TRBJ2-5, with 7 bases matching TRBD2. This CDR3 comprises 14 residues. The V and J ends lost 6 bases and 0 bases, in that order; junction bases with no gene match: 4. Germline V lookup: CDR1 SEHNR, CDR2 FQNEAQ (reference sequence). Here the CDR3 DNA reads TGTGCCAGCAGGGCAGCGGGGAACCAAGAGACCCAGTACTTC. It is translated as CASRAAGNQETQYF.

The chain is built from TRBV5-1 and TRBJ2-5; 9 bases are a match to TRBD1. J was trimmed by 6 bases and V by 4 bases; bases with no gene match: 10. Germline V CDR1 and CDR2: SGHRS, YFSETQ. The CDR3 covers 15 residues. CDR3 coding DNA: TGCGCCAGCAGCGTGGCCGGGACAGGGAAAAAGACCCAGTACTTC. Translation: CASSVAGTGKKTQYF.

V and J are TRBV7-2 and TRBJ2-1, with 12 bases lining up with TRBD1. After removal of 7 bases from V and 7 bases from J, the junction contained 11 bases not matched to a gene. Germline CDR1 and CDR2: SGHTA and FQGNSA. The CDR3 consists of 16 residues. The CDR3, as DNA: TGTGCCAGCATGAGAGCCGGGACAGGGGGCTTTAATGAGCAGTTCTTC. Translated, it gives CASMRAGTGGFNEQFF.

The J gene is TRBJ2-7, the V gene TRBV7-9; 7 bases match TRBD1. Germline-derived CDR1 and CDR2 are SEHNR and FQNEAQ (reference sequence). V lost 5 bases, J lost 0 bases, and 4 bases stayed unmatched. This CDR3 contains 14 residues. The CDR3: CASSPDRSSYEQYF. The DNA for the CDR3 is TGTGCCAGCAGCCCGGACAGGAGCTCCTACGAGCAGTACTTC.

V is TRBV25-1 and J is TRBJ2-7; D gene ambiguous. V gave up 2 bases and J gave up 6 bases, with 8 bases separating them. There are 12 residues in the CDR3. The germline gives CDR1 MGHDK, CDR2 SYGVNS. The DNA of the CDR3 is TGTGCCAGCAGTGAAGGATATCGCGAGCAGTACTTC. Its protein product is CASSEGYREQYF.

The chain joins TRBV2 to TRBJ1-1; D is perhaps TRBD1 (6 bases). CDR1 and CDR2 (germline): SNHLY, FYNNEI. V was trimmed by 6 bases and J by 5 bases, leaving 16 bases between them. The CDR3 runs 14 residues. The chain's CDR3 is CASRPGEVKTEAFF. As DNA, the CDR3 is TGTGCCAGCAGACCAGGGGAGGTTAAGACTGAAGCTTTCTTT.

This chain connects TRBV7-9 to TRBJ2-1, with 8 bases identical to TRBD2. The germline CDR1 and CDR2 sequences are SEHNR and FQNEAQ (reference sequence). Losses at the gene ends were 6 bases for V and 15 bases for J; bases not matched to a gene: 10. The CDR3 spans 12 residues. The CDR3 DNA reads as TGTGCCAGCAGAACGGGGGGGGCCGAATGGTTCTTC. Residues: CASRTGGAEWFF. Combining the CDR3 with reference TRBV7-9 and TRBJ2-1 gives the whole variable domain DTGVSQNPRHKITKRGQNVTFRCDPISEHNRLYWYRQTLGQGPEFLTYFQNEAQLEKSRLLSDRFSAERPKGSFSTLEIQRTEQGDSAMYLCASRTGGAEWFFGPGTRLTVL.

The chain is built from TRBV5-1 and TRBJ2-5, with D unclear. In germline, CDR1 is SGHRS, CDR2 YFSETQ. Trimming removed 1 base at V and 5 bases at J, with 12 bases between. The CDR3 length is 14 residues. The CDR3 here is CASSLNTVRETQYF. DNA for the CDR3: TGCGCCAGCAGCTTGAACACAGTGCGGGAGACCCAGTACTTC.

The rearrangement links TRBV10-1 to TRBJ2-5, with a tentative D call TRBD1 (5 bases). Germline V CDR1 and CDR2: WNHNN, SYGVQD (reference sequence). The CDR3 length is 14 residues. Trimming shortened V by 3 bases and J by 4 bases, and 12 bases separated the two germline ends. The CDR3 sequence is CASSDQQVVETQYF. DNA of the CDR3: TGCGCCAGCAGTGACCAACAGGTGGTAGAGACCCAGTACTTC.

As DNA, the CDR3 is TGCGCCAGCAGCCAAGAGTATTGGAGGGACAGGGATCTCTCTGGGGCCAACGTCCTGACTTTC. It is translated as CASSQEYWRDRDLSGANVLTF. The chain carries TRBV4-3 and TRBJ2-6, with 9 bases identical to TRBD1. The CDR3 has 21 amino acids. Per germline, CDR1 LGHNA and CDR2 YSLEER. V dropped 0 bases and J dropped 0; count of bases not matched to a gene: 12.